The 10 T cell receptor beta chains presented below share a single source sample, sequenced in a study of shared clonotypes between healthy human individuals. The repertoire was sequenced with immunoSEQ multiplex PCR; TCRdb's copy has only in-frame clones and lacks some. The table records 2 million to 2.5 million clones, about 92% of them present only once. Sequences were obtained from naive CD4+ T cells from PBMCs. The subset denotes: CD45RA+ positively selected. These TCRs come from a man between 18 and 35 years old in good health. Some clones in this sample may be carry-over from other donors' samples.

This chain joins TRBV5-4 and TRBJ2-1, with TRBD2 matching over 10 bases. Trimming removed 1 base from V and 8 bases from J; junction bases left unmatched: 9. CDR1 and CDR2 (germline): SGHNT, YYREEE (reference sequence). This CDR3 is built from 16 residues. The CDR3 DNA reads as TGTGCCAGCAGCTTGCCCTCTAGCGGGAGCGGCGATGAGCAGTTCTTC. Translating it yields CASSLPSSGSGDEQFF.

The V and J genes are TRBV27 and TRBJ2-3, with a weak D call TRBD2 (6 bases). Germline-derived CDR1 and CDR2 are MNHEY and SMNVEV (reference sequence). The CDR3 covers 16 residues. Trimming took 3 bases from V and 1 from J, leaving 14 bases between them. The CDR3 region is CASSFLADSRTDTQYF. CDR3 coding DNA: TGTGCCAGCAGTTTTTTAGCGGACTCTCGCACAGATACGCAGTATTTT.

This clone was observed once. This chain connects TRBV18 to TRBJ2-5; D is possibly TRBD1 (6 bases). Germline loops: CDR1 KGHSH, CDR2 LQKENI. CDR3 length equals 15 residues. The V end was cut by 0 bases, the J end by 4 bases, with 12 bases between. CDR3: CASSPPTGVGETQYF. CDR3 DNA sequence: TGTGCCAGCTCACCACCGACAGGTGTAGGAGAGACCCAGTACTTC.

The chain combines TRBV7-9 with TRBJ2-2; unclear D gene. The CDR3 loop spans 14 amino acids. V lost 5 bases and J lost 6, with 13 bases in between. From germline, CDR1 is SEHNR and CDR2 FQNEAQ (reference sequence). CDR3 DNA: TGTGCCAGCAGCCCCCGGGCCGGGCCCGGGGAGCTGTTTTTT. Its translation: CASSPRAGPGELFF.

This chain connects TRBV5-4 to TRBJ2-5; 7 bases are shared with TRBD1. The CDR3 has 14 amino acids. V gave up 4 bases and J gave up 1 base; unmatched junction bases: 4. CDR1 is SGHNT, CDR2 YYREEE, per germline (reference sequence). CDR3 in amino acids: CASSTGQTQETQYF. DNA for the CDR3: TGTGCCAGCAGCACGGGACAGACCCAAGAGACCCAGTACTTC.

This clone was found once. The rearrangement links TRBV6-5 to TRBJ1-2; 7 positions match TRBD1. V lost 4 bases and J lost 6; bases outside the gene matches: 5. Germline V gene lookup returns CDR1 MNHEY and CDR2 SVGAGI. The CDR3 contains 13 residues. CDR3 nucleotide sequence: TGTGCCAGCAGTTTCCCCGACAGGGATGGCTACACCTTC. Translating it yields CASSFPDRDGYTF.

The V and J genes are TRBV7-3 and TRBJ1-1, with D unresolved. The CDR3 length is 15 residues. V dropped 3 bases and J dropped 1 base, with 12 bases sitting between them. Germline V CDR1 and CDR2: SGHTA, FQGTGA. The CDR3 is CASSFRGGQNTEAFF. The CDR3 DNA is TGTGCCAGCAGCTTCCGGGGAGGGCAGAACACTGAAGCTTTCTTT.

The chain carries TRBV5-1 and TRBJ2-3; the match to TRBD2 covers 9 bases. The V and J ends lost 0 bases and 0 bases, in that order; junction bases with no gene match: 2. From germline, CDR1 is SGHRS and CDR2 YFSETQ. The CDR3 totals 16 residues. CDR3 DNA: TGCGCCAGCAGCTTGGGAGCGGGAGGTAGCACAGATACGCAGTATTTT. It is translated as CASSLGAGGSTDTQYF.

The chain links TRBV2 to TRBJ1-4; D is unclear. Trimming removed 7 bases at V and 5 bases at J, with 8 bases between. CDR1 is SNHLY, CDR2 FYNNEI, per germline. The CDR3 loop spans 12 amino acids. CDR3 region: CASTDSNEKLFF. The CDR3 coding sequence is TGTGCCAGCACCGACTCCAATGAAAAACTGTTTTTT.

J is TRBJ2-7 and V is TRBV28; D is uncertain. There are 12 residues in the CDR3. Germline lookup yields CDR1 MDHEN and CDR2 SYDVKM. V gave up 7 bases and J gave up 6 bases, with 13 bases separating them. This CDR3 reads CASTSSAIEQYF. The CDR3, as DNA: TGTGCCAGCACCTCGTCGGCCATCGAGCAGTACTTC. The variable domain in full, completed from reference TRBV28 and TRBJ2-7, reads DVKVTQSSRYLVKRTGEKVFLECVQDMDHENMFWYRQDPGLGLRLIYFSYDVKMKEKGDIPEGYSVSREKKERFSLILESASTNQTSMYLCASTSSAIEQYFGPGTRLTVT.